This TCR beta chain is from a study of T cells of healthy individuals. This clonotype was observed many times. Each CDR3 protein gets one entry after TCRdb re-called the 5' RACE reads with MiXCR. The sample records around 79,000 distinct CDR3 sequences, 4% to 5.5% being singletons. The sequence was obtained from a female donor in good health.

The CDR3 coding sequence is TGTGCCAGCAGCCTACTGGGACTAGCGGTATACAATGAGCAGTTCTTC. This sequence encodes CASSLLGLAVYNEQFF. The gene calls are TRBV3-1 and TRBJ2-1, with 11 bases matching TRBD2. The trim removed 4 bases at V and 4 bases at J, leaving 6 bases unmatched. Germline CDR1 reads LGHDT; CDR2 reads YNNKEL (reference sequence). This CDR3 is 16 amino acids long.